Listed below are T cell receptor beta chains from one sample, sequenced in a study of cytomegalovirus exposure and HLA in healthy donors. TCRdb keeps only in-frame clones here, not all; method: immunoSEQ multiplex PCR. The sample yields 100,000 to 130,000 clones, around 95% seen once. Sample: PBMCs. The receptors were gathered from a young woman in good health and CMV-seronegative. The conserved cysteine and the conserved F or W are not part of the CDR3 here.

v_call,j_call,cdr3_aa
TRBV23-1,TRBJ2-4,ASSQISRTSGKNIQY
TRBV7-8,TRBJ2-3,ASSLGTGSTDTQY
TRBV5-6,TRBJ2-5,ASSSRAGYQETQY
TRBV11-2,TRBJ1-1,ASSLVGTGGAEAF
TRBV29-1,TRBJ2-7,SIDEGDGSEQY
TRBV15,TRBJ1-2,ATSSRTGGYGYT
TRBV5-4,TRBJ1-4,ASSQLGEKLF
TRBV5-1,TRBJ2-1,ASSGGQANNEQF
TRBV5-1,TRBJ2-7,ASSSDGISSYEQY
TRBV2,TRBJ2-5,ASSESGGPPETQY
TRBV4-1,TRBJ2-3,ASSRGSTGTDTQY